The rows below give T cell receptor beta chains drawn from one sample of a study of blood T cell repertoires in COVID-19. TCRdb keeps only in-frame clones here, not all; method: immunoSEQ multiplex PCR. Of hundreds of thousands of clones in the sample, around 89% were seen once. The source material was peripheral blood. All receptors come from a man between 40 and 49 years old with acute or convalescent COVID-19. Each CDR3 is given with its conserved first and last residue. The order of the fields is CDR3 length, D gene, J gene, clone size, V gene, CDR3 protein, CDR3 DNA. D genes are given only for firm matches. Clone size appears in some rows only: once, few, many, or a class for an expanded clone.

>18|TRBD1|TRBJ2-7|-|TRBV4-1
CASSQDLVTGGIIHEQYF
TGCGCCAGCAGCCAAGATCTAGTCACAGGGGGAATAATCCACGAGCAGTACTTC
>15|-|TRBJ1-4|-|TRBV6-5
CASRGDTSTNEKLFF
TGTGCCAGCAGGGGAGACACTTCAACTAATGAAAAACTGTTTTTT
>16|TRBD2|TRBJ2-3|-|TRBV9
CASSVSSGGNTDTQYF
TGTGCCAGCAGCGTGAGTAGCGGGGGTAACACAGATACGCAGTATTTT
>13|-|TRBJ1-2|few|TRBV12-3/TRBV12-4
CASISDRYYGYTF
TGTGCCAGCATTTCGGACAGATACTATGGCTACACCTTC
>13|TRBD2|TRBJ2-2|-|TRBV10-2
CATLAGGGGELFF
TGCGCCACTCTAGCGGGGGGGGGCGGGGAGCTGTTTTTT
>14|-|TRBJ2-2|-|TRBV7-2
CASSLGQNTGELFF
TGTGCCAGCAGCTTAGGGCAGAACACCGGGGAGCTGTTTTTT
>15|TRBD1|TRBJ2-2|-|TRBV24-1
CATSVLQGATGELFF
TGTGCCACCAGTGTACTACAGGGGGCTACCGGGGAGCTGTTTTTT
>15|TRBD1|TRBJ2-5|-|TRBV14
CASSQSMGQQETQYF
TGTGCCAGCAGCCAATCAATGGGACAGCAAGAGACCCAGTACTTC
>13|-|TRBJ1-2|-|TRBV19
CASSRREANGYTF
TGTGCCAGTAGTCGCAGGGAGGCTAATGGCTACACCTTC
>17|TRBD2|TRBJ2-7|-|TRBV7-9
CASSPVRGGKEAYEQYF
TGTGCCAGCAGCCCGGTGAGGGGAGGGAAAGAGGCCTACGAGCAGTACTTC
>16|-|TRBJ1-5|-|TRBV28
CASSFMETGRNQPQHF
TGTGCCAGCAGTTTTATGGAAACAGGCAGAAATCAGCCCCAGCATTTT
>15|TRBD2|TRBJ2-1|-|TRBV19
CASTPFSGGANEQFF
TGTGCCAGTACCCCGTTTAGCGGGGGGGCCAATGAGCAGTTCTTC
>14|TRBD1|TRBJ1-2|-|TRBV5-1
CASTLDRGANGYTF
TGCGCCAGCACCCTCGACAGGGGGGCCAATGGCTACACCTTC
>14|-|TRBJ2-6|-|TRBV2
CASRGGSGANVLTF
TGTGCCAGCAGAGGCGGCTCTGGGGCCAACGTCCTGACTTTC
>14|-|TRBJ2-1|-|TRBV7-2
CASSMVAAYNEQFF
TGTGCCAGCAGCATGGTAGCGGCGTACAATGAGCAGTTCTTC
>16|-|TRBJ2-3|-|TRBV19
CASSERNGGKRSTQYF
TGTGCCAGTAGTGAAAGAAATGGCGGAAAGAGGAGTACGCAGTATTTT
>16|-|TRBJ1-5|-|TRBV5-6
CASSLRSGSFVQPQHF
TGTGCCAGCAGCCTCCGATCCGGTAGTTTCGTTCAGCCCCAGCATTTT